The present TCR beta chain was sequenced within a study of blood T cell repertoires in COVID-19 (dated by TCRdb to about 2020). With respect to the entire study: The collaborator samples originated in the United States, Italy and Spain and spanned the acute and convalescent phases of COVID-19. The material from the prospective study consisted of cDNA or gDNA derived from T cells, B-cell-depleted T cells, or PBMCs. Samples came from the ongoing ImmuneRACE study (first 160 participants) plus 1,254 subjects from 6 global collaborators. A freely available public database, intended as a resource for researchers studying the immune response to SARS-CoV-2, is where the repertoires were released. The dataset comprised deeply sampled blood TCRbeta repertoires from subjects exposed to, actively infected with, or recovered from COVID-19. Where available, HLA class I and class II types were taken from metadata supplied by the sample provider and were not determined by assay-based typing. Nearly every sample came with metadata listing a de-identified subject ID, COVID-19 status, age in years and sex. Broad study findings and their caveats: The quantity of clinical and demographic metadata differed by source and by participant and was supplied without curation.

The immunoSEQ Assay, a bias-controlled multiplex PCR, was used to amplify TCRbeta CDR3 regions from genomic DNA. As for the original processing: Nucleated cell counts per sample were estimated from amplification of reference gene primers within the assay. To quantify the absolute abundance of each unique TCRbeta CDR3 rearrangement, sequence reads were collapsed and filtered. For each sample, productive Simpson clonality was calculated as the square root of Simpson's diversity index over productive rearrangements. TCRdb carries this immuneACCESS record with in-frame sequences only. Its versions omit some clonotypes, under half of them owing to an unresolved V gene in the studies checked, with the rest unexplained. V, J and clone size are taken as reported in that table, and D and trimming were inferred from the DNA itself. The sample table shows 130,000 or so clones, and around 88% are seen once. Around 18% of the sample rests with the top ten.

As to this clone: The antigen it binds to is not known. No qualities accompany the bases; no much larger clone lies one base away.

Samples from volunteer blood donors who had recovered from COVID-19 were contributed by a second Seattle source. Each collaborating institution followed its own protocols to collect whole blood in K2EDTA tubes. Collaborator samples were shipped for TCRbeta analysis as frozen whole blood, isolated PBMCs, or DNA extracted from either sample type. The CDR3 covers 11 residues, taking in both the cysteine and the phenylalanine. Of all the DNA, just the CDR3 is kept, 33 bases in frame from base 1. The germline V gene sets CDR1 to SQVTM and CDR2 to ANQGSEA. Trimming accounts for 7 bases at V and 10 bases at J, while the number of junction bases matched to no gene is 5.

The chain was built from TRBV29-1 and TRBJ1-1, and 11 bases in between align with TRBD1. The receptor was derived from a woman aged 50 to 65 who had recovered from COVID-19. Sample: peripheral blood. CDR3 reads: CSADRGLIAFF. In nucleotide form, the sequence is TGCAGCGCGGACAGGGGGCTTATAGCTTTCTTT.